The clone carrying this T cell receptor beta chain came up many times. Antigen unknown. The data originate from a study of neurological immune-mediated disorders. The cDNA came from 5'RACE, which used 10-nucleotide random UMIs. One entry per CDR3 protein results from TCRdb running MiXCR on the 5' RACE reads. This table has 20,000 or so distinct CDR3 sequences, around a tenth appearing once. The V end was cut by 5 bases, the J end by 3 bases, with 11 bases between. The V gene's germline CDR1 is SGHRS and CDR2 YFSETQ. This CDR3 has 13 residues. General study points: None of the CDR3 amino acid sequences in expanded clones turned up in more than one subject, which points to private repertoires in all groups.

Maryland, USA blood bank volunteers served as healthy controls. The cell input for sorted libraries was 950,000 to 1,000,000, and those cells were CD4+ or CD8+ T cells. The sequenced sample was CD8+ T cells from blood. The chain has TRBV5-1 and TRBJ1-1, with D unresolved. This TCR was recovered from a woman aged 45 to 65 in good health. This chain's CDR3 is CASREIGDTEAFF. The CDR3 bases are TGCGCCAGCAGAGAGATTGGCGACACTGAAGCTTTCTTT.